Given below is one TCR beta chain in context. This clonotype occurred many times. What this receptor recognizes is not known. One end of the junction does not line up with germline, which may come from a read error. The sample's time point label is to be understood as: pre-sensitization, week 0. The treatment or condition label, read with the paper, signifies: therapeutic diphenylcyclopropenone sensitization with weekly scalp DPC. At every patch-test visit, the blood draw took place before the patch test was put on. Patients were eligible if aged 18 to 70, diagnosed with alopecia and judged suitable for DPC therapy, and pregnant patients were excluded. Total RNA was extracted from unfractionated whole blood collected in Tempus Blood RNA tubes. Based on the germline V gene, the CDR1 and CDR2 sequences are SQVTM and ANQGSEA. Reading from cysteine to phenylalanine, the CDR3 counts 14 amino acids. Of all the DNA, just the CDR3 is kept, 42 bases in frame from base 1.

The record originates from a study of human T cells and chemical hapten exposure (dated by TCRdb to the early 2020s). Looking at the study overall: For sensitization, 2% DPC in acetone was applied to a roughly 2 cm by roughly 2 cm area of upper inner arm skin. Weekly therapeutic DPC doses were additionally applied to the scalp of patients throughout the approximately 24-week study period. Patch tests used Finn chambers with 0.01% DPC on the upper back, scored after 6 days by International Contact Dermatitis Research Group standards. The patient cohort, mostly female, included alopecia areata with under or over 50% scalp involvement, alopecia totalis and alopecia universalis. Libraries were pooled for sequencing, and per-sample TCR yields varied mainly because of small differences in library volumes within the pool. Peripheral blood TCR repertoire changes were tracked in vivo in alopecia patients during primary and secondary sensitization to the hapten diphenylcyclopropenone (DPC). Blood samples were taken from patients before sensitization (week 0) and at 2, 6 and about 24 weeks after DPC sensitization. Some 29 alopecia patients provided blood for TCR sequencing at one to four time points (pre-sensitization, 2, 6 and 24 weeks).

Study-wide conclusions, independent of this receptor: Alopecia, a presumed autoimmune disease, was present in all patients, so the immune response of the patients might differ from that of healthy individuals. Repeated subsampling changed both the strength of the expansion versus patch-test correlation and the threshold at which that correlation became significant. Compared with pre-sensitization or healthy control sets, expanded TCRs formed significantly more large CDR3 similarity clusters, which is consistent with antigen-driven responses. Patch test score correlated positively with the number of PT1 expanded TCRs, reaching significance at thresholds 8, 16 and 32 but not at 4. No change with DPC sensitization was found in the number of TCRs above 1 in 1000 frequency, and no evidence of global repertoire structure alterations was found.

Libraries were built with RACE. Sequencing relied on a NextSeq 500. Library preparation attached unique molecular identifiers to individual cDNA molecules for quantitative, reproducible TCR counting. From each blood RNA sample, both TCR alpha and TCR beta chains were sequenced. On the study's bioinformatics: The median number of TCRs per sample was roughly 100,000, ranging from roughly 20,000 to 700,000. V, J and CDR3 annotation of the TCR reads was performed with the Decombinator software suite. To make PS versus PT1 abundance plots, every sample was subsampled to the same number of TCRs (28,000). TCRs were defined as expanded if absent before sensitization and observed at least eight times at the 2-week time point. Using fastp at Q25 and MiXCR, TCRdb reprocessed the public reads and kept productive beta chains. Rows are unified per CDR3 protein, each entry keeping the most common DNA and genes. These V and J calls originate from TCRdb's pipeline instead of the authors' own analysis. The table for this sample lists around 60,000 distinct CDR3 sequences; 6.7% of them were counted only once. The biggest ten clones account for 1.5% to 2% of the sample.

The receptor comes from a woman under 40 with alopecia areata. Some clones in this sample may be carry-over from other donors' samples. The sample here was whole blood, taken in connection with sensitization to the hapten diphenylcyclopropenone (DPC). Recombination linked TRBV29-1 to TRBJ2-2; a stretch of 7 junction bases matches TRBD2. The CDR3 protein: CSVEAGSNTGELFF. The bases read TGCAGCGTGGAAGCGGGGTCGAACACCGGGGAGCTGTTTTTT.